This is a list of T cell receptor beta chains from one sample in a study of T-cell memory formation after mild COVID-19. TCRdb re-called the 5' RACE reads through MiXCR, storing one row per CDR3 protein. The sample holds around 450,000 distinct CDR3 sequences, roughly 20% seen once. The sequencing sample was made of PBMCs or a T cell subset sorted from them (not recorded which). These receptors were obtained from an adult woman who had mild COVID-19 (a few samples of this study predate the infection). Cell type and time point are not known. Both conserved end residues are part of each CDR3. The D gene is left open where the match is weak. Expanded clones get a size class; other rows say once, few or many, or leave the size out.

NA TRBJ2-7 TRBV11-3 NA CASSLDPDGKEQYF TGTGCCAGCAGCTTAGATCCGGACGGGAAGGAACAGTACTTC
NA TRBJ2-3 TRBV13 TRBD2 CASSSRGLAGGPRSDTQYF TGTGCCAGCAGCTCCCGGGGACTAGCGGGGGGGCCTAGGTCAGATACGCAGTATTTT
few TRBJ1-5 TRBV7-2 NA CASSSDPILPQHF TGTGCCAGCAGCTCCGACCCTATATTGCCCCAGCATTTT
NA TRBJ2-7 TRBV6-2/TRBV6-3 TRBD2 CASSPAGVRNEQYF TGTGCCAGCAGTCCCGCGGGAGTTCGGAACGAGCAGTACTTC
NA TRBJ2-7 TRBV27 TRBD1 CASSIWDSSYEQYF TGTGCCAGCAGTATCTGGGACAGTTCCTACGAGCAGTACTTC
NA TRBJ2-7 TRBV5-1 NA CASSLRDGRLYEQYF TGCGCCAGCAGCTTACGGGACGGCCGACTCTACGAGCAGTACTTC
NA TRBJ1-1 TRBV5-1 NA CASSSAGDRAFF TGCGCCAGCAGCTCGGCAGGGGATCGGGCTTTCTTT
NA TRBJ2-1 TRBV5-7 TRBD1 CASSPRNRGHEQFF TGTGCCAGCAGCCCTAGAAACAGGGGGCATGAGCAGTTCTTC
NA TRBJ2-7 TRBV7-2 NA CASSHRQDNSYEQYF TGTGCCAGCAGCCATAGGCAGGACAACTCCTACGAGCAGTACTTC
NA TRBJ2-1 TRBV18 TRBD1 CASSPPSQGQKEQFF TGTGCCAGCTCACCACCGTCTCAGGGACAGAAGGAGCAGTTCTTC
many TRBJ2-1 TRBV9 TRBD2 CASSVERDSYNEQFF TGTGCCAGCAGCGTAGAGCGGGACTCCTACAATGAGCAGTTCTTC
NA TRBJ2-2 TRBV19 NA CASSPLTGNTGELFF TGTGCCAGTAGCCCGCTCACAGGGAATACCGGGGAGCTGTTTTTT
NA TRBJ2-2 TRBV6-5 NA CASSYLGAYKGPGDTGELFF TGTGCCAGCAGTTACTTAGGGGCATACAAGGGCCCTGGGGACACCGGGGAGCTGTTTTTT
NA TRBJ2-1 TRBV7-3 TRBD2 CASSPRGAVSYNEQFF TGTGCCAGCAGCCCGCGGGGGGCCGTCTCCTACAATGAGCAGTTCTTC
NA TRBJ2-7 TRBV6-5 NA CASKEGSREQYF TGTGCCAGCAAGGAAGGGAGCCGCGAGCAGTACTTC
NA TRBJ2-1 TRBV4-1 TRBD2 CASSQEMAGGSYNEQFF TGCGCCAGCAGCCAAGAAATGGCGGGGGGCTCCTACAATGAGCAGTTCTTC
few TRBJ1-2 TRBV7-6 TRBD1 CASSLGPPGQGFGYTF TGTGCCAGCAGCTTAGGACCGCCGGGACAGGGTTTTGGCTACACCTTC
NA TRBJ2-3 TRBV5-5 TRBD1 CASSSGGLTDTQYF TGTGCCAGCAGCTCAGGGGGCCTCACAGATACGCAGTATTTT
few TRBJ2-1 TRBV6-4 TRBD2 CASSDSAGGPNEQFF TGTGCCAGCAGTGACTCAGCGGGGGGGCCCAATGAGCAGTTCTTC
NA TRBJ2-3 TRBV4-2 NA CASSVIGLTDTQYF TGTGCCAGCAGCGTAATAGGCCTCACAGATACGCAGTATTTT
few TRBJ1-1 TRBV3-1 NA CASSQDRIRDEAFF TGTGCCAGCAGCCAAGATAGGATCCGGGATGAAGCTTTCTTT
NA TRBJ2-1 TRBV24-1 TRBD2 CATSDSSTSGSLNEQFF TGTGCCACCAGTGATTCTTCGACTAGCGGGAGCCTAAATGAGCAGTTCTTC
NA TRBJ1-4 TRBV12-3/TRBV12-4 TRBD1 CASSSDREFREKLFF TGTGCCAGCAGTTCCGACAGGGAGTTCCGTGAAAAACTGTTTTTT
few TRBJ2-5 TRBV20-1 TRBD1 CSVRRGHAPGTGVQETQYF TGCAGTGTACGCCGCGGGCATGCTCCCGGGACAGGGGTTCAAGAGACCCAGTACTTC
few TRBJ2-7 TRBV7-2 NA CASSRHGRDYEQYF TGTGCCAGCAGCCGACATGGTCGGGACTACGAGCAGTACTTC
NA TRBJ1-5 TRBV7-9 TRBD1 CASSSTGGWQPQHF TGTGCCAGCAGCTCGACAGGGGGTTGGCAGCCCCAGCATTTT
few TRBJ2-5 TRBV3-1 TRBD2 CASSENGLAGASDFGTQYF TGTGCCAGCAGCGAGAACGGACTAGCGGGGGCCTCGGATTTTGGGACCCAGTACTTC
many TRBJ2-7 TRBV25-1 NA CASATEGNSYEQYF TGTGCCAGCGCAACGGAGGGAAACTCCTACGAGCAGTACTTC
few TRBJ1-2 TRBV6-1 NA CASSEGPELYTF TGTGCCAGCAGTGAGGGGCCCGAACTCTACACCTTC
NA TRBJ1-1 TRBV19 NA CASSIRSEEAGAFF TGTGCCAGTAGTATAAGATCGGAAGAGGCGGGAGCTTTCTTT
many TRBJ2-2 TRBV28 TRBD1 CAATQGANTGELFF TGTGCCGCAACCCAGGGGGCGAACACCGGGGAGCTGTTTTTT
NA TRBJ1-1 TRBV10-3 NA CAIMDTGTEAFF TGTGCCATCATGGACACCGGGACTGAAGCTTTCTTT
NA TRBJ2-7 TRBV20-1 TRBD1 CSATTRGQGGYEQYF TGCAGTGCTACCACAAGGGGACAGGGTGGCTACGAGCAGTACTTC
NA TRBJ2-3 TRBV19 TRBD2 CASRTSGSATDTQYF TGTGCCAGTAGAACTAGCGGGAGTGCGACAGATACGCAGTATTTT
NA TRBJ2-2 TRBV5-6 NA CASTKGDTGELFF TGTGCCAGCACCAAGGGGGACACCGGGGAGCTGTTTTTT
few TRBJ1-5 TRBV6-1 TRBD1 CASSEPGTAGQPQHF TGTGCCAGCAGTGAACCCGGGACAGCTGGGCAGCCCCAGCATTTT
NA TRBJ1-2 TRBV24-1 NA CATSDSYSGYGYTF TGTGCCACCAGTGACTCTTATTCGGGGTATGGCTACACCTTC
few TRBJ2-7 TRBV7-6 TRBD1 CASSSGDRDSYEQYF TGTGCCAGCAGCTCGGGGGACAGGGATTCCTACGAGCAGTACTTC
few TRBJ2-7 TRBV7-6 TRBD2 CASSPRTSGGFSSYEQYF TGTGCCAGCAGCCCCCGGACTAGCGGGGGGTTCAGCTCCTACGAGCAGTACTTC
many TRBJ2-5 TRBV9 NA CASSVPRAGAQETQYF TGTGCCAGCAGCGTACCCCGGGCAGGGGCCCAAGAGACCCAGTACTTC
many TRBJ1-1 TRBV5-1 NA CASSLNLQTNTEAFF TGCGCCAGCAGCTTGAATTTACAGACGAACACTGAAGCTTTCTTT
NA TRBJ1-1 TRBV9 NA CASSVTRSGDPKKWGDTEAFF TGTGCCAGCAGCGTAACACGGAGCGGAGACCCCAAAAAATGGGGGGACACTGAAGCTTTCTTT
NA TRBJ2-1 TRBV19 TRBD2 CASSARRTSAHNEQFF TGTGCCAGTAGTGCCAGGAGGACTAGCGCCCACAATGAGCAGTTCTTC
NA TRBJ1-2 TRBV6-5 TRBD1 CASSTRDRLYTF TGTGCCAGCAGTACCCGGGACAGACTCTACACCTTC
NA TRBJ2-2 TRBV7-2 TRBD2 CASSLIAGGTGELFF TGTGCCAGCAGCTTAATAGCGGGGGGGACCGGGGAGCTGTTTTTT
few TRBJ1-1 TRBV5-1 TRBD1 CASSLTPKNRGHRDTEAFF TGCGCCAGCAGCTTAACTCCCAAAAACAGGGGGCATCGGGACACTGAAGCTTTCTTT
NA TRBJ1-4 TRBV7-8 NA CASSPRWGGSSTNEKLFF TGTGCCAGCAGCCCCAGATGGGGGGGCTCCTCAACTAATGAAAAACTGTTTTTT
few TRBJ2-3 TRBV20-1 TRBD1 CSAYRDRRASEQYF TGCAGTGCTTACCGGGACAGAAGGGCCTCCGAGCAGTATTTT
NA TRBJ1-2 TRBV20-1 TRBD1 CSAPGQGAKDGSYGYTF TGCAGTGCTCCCGGACAGGGGGCGAAGGATGGTAGCTATGGCTACACCTTC
few TRBJ2-3 TRBV7-6 NA CASSLTTETDTQYF TGTGCCAGCAGCTTAACGACAGAGACAGATACGCAGTATTTT
few TRBJ2-7 TRBV2 NA CASSERGQAYEQYF TGTGCCAGCAGTGAAAGAGGGCAAGCCTACGAGCAGTACTTC
NA TRBJ1-1 TRBV6-5 NA CASSNPMLNRRSEAFF TGTGCCAGCAGCAACCCAATGCTTAATCGGAGAAGTGAAGCTTTCTTT
NA TRBJ1-3 TRBV4-1 NA CASSQEGSIFSGNTIYF TGCGCCAGCAGCCAAGAGGGTTCTATATTCTCTGGAAACACCATATATTTT
NA TRBJ2-1 TRBV20-1 NA CSAQLVHEQFF TGCAGTGCGCAACTAGTCCATGAGCAGTTCTTC
NA TRBJ2-7 TRBV14 NA CASSQGVWEQYF TGTGCCAGCAGCCAAGGTGTGTGGGAGCAGTACTTC